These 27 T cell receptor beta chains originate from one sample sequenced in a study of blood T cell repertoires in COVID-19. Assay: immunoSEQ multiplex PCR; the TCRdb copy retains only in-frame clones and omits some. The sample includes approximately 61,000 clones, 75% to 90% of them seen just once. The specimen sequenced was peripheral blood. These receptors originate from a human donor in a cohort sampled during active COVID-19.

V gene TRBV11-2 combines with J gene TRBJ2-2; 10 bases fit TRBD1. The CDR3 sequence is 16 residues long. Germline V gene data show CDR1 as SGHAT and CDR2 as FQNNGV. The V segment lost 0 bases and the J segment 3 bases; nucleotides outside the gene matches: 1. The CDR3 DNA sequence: TGTGCCAGCAGCTTAGAGACAGGGGGCTACACCGGGGAGCTGTTTTTT. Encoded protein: CASSLETGGYTGELFF.

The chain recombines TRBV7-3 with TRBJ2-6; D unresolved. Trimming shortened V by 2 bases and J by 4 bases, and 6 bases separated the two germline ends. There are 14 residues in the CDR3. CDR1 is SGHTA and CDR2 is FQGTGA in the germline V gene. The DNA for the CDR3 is TGTGCCAGCAGCTTAGAGCCCGGGGCCAACGTCCTGACTTTC. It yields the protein CASSLEPGANVLTF.

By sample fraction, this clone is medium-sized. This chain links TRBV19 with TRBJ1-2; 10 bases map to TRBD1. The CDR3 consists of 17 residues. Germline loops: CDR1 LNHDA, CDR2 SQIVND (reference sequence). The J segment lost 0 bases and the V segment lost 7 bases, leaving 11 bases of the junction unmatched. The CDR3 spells CASTLWDRGLANYGYTF. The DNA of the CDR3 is TGTGCCAGTACCCTGTGGGACAGGGGCCTAGCTAACTATGGCTACACCTTC.

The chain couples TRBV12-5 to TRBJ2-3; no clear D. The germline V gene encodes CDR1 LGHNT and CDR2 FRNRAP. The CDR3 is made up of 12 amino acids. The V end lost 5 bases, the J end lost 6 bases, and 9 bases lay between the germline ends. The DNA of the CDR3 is TGTGCTAGTGGTCGAAACTCGGATACGCAGTATTTT. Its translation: CASGRNSDTQYF. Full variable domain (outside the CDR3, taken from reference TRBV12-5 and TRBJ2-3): DARVTQTPRHKVTEMGQEVTMRCQPILGHNTVFWYRQTMMQGLELLAYFRNRAPLDDSGMPKDRFSAEMPDATLATLKIQPSEPRDSAVYFCASGRNSDTQYFGPGTRLTVL.

The CDR3 nucleotides read TGTGCCAGCACTAGGACAGGGATGAACACTGAAGCTTTCTTT. This gives the protein CASTRTGMNTEAFF. The V call is TRBV6-5, the J call TRBJ1-1, with 8 bases lining up with TRBD1. The CDR3 totals 14 residues. The trim removed 7 bases at V and 0 bases at J, leaving 4 bases unmatched. The germline V gene encodes CDR1 MNHEY and CDR2 SVGAGI.

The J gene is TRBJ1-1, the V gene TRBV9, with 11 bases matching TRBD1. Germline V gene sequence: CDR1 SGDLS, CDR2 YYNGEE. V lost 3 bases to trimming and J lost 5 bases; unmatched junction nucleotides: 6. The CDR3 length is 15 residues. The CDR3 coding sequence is TGTGCCAGCAGCGAGGGACAGGGGGGAGTGACTGAAGCTTTCTTT. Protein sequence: CASSEGQGGVTEAFF.

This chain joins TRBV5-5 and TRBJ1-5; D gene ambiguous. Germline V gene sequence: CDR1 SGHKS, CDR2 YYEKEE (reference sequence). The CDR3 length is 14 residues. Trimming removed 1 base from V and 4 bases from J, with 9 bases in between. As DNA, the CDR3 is TGTGCCAGCAGCTTGTCAACGGGGAATCAGCCCCAGCATTTT. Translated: CASSLSTGNQPQHF.

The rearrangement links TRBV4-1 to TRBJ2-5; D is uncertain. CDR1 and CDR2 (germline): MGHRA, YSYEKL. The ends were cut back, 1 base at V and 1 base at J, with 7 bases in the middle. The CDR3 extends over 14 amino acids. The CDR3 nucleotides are TGCGCCAGCAGCCAAGGACTGCGCCAAGAGACCCAGTACTTC. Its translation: CASSQGLRQETQYF.

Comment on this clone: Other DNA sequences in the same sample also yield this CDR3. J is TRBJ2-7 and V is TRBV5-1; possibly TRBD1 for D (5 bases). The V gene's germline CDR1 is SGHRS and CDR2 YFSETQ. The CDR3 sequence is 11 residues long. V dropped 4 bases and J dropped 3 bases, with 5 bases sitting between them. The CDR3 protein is CASSRGYEQYF. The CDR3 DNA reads TGCGCCAGCAGCAGGGGCTACGAGCAGTACTTC.

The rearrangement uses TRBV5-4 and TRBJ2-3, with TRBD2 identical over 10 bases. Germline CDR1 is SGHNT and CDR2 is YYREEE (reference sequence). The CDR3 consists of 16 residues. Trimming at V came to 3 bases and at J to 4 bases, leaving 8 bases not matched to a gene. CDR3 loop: CASSYLAGEGADTQYF. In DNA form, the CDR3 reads TGTGCCAGCAGCTACCTAGCGGGAGAGGGGGCAGATACGCAGTATTTT.

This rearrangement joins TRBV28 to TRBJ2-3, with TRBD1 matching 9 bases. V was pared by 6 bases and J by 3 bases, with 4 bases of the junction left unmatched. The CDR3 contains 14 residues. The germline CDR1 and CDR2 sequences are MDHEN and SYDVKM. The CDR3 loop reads CASSLGQGTDTQYF. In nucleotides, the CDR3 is TGTGCCAGCAGCTTAGGACAGGGGACAGATACGCAGTATTTT.

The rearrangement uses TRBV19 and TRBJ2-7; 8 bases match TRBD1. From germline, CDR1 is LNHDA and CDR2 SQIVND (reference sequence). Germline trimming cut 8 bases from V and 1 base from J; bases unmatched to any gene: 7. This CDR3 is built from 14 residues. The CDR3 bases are TGTGCCAGTGGCACCGGGACAGGTTCCTACGAGCAGTACTTC. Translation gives CASGTGTGSYEQYF.

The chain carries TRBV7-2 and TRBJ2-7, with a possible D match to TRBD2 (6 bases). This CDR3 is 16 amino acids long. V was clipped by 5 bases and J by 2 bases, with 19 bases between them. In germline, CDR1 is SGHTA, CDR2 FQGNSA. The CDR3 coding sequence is TGTGCCAGCAGCCGCTCATCCGGGACTTCTACCTACGAGCAGTACTTC. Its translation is CASSRSSGTSTYEQYF.

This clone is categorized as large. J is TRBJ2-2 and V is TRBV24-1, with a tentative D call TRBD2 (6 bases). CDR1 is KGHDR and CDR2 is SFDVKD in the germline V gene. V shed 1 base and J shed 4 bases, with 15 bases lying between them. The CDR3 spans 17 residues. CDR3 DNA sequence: TGTGCCACCAGTGATTTAAGACGGGAGATAGGCACCGGGGAGCTGTTTTTT. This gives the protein CATSDLRREIGTGELFF.

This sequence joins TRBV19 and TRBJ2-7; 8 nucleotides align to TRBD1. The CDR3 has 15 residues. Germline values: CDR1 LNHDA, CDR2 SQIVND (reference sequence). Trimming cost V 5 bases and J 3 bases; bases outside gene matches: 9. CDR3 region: CASSPGQGFVYEQYF. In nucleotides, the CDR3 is TGTGCCAGTAGTCCCGGACAGGGTTTTGTCTACGAGCAGTACTTC.

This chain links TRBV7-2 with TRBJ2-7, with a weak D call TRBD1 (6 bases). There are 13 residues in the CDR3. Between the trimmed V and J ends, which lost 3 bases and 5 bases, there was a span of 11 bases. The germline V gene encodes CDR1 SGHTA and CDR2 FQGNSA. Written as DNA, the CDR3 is TGTGCCAGCAGCTTGCAGGGGCGCGACGAGCAGTACTTC. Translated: CASSLQGRDEQYF.

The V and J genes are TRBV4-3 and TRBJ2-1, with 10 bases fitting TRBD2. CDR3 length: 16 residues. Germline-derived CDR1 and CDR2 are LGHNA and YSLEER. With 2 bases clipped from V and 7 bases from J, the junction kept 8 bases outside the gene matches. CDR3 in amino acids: CASSQSLSGRGNEQFF. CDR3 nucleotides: TGCGCCAGCAGCCAATCCCTAAGCGGGAGGGGGAATGAGCAGTTCTTC.

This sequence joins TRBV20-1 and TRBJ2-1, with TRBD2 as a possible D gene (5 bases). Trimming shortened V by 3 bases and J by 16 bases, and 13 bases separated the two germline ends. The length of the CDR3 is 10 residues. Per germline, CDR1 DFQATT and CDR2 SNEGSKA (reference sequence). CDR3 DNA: TGCAGTGCTAGTACGGGAAGTAATTTCTTC. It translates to CSASTGSNFF.

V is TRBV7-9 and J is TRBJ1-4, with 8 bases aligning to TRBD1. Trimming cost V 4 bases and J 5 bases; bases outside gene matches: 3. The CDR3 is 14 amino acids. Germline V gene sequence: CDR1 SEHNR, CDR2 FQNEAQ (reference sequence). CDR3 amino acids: CASSSGQGNEKLFF. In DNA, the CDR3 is TGTGCCAGCAGCTCCGGACAGGGAAATGAAAAACTGTTTTTT.

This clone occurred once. In DNA, the CDR3 is TGTGCCAGCTCACCACGACTAGCGGGAGCTGAGCAGTTCTTC. Translation gives CASSPRLAGAEQFF. The chain has TRBV18 and TRBJ2-1, with TRBD2 matching over 12 bases. In germline, CDR1 is KGHSH, CDR2 LQKENI. This CDR3 is built from 14 residues. Germline trimming cut 1 base from V and 9 bases from J; bases unmatched to any gene: 1.

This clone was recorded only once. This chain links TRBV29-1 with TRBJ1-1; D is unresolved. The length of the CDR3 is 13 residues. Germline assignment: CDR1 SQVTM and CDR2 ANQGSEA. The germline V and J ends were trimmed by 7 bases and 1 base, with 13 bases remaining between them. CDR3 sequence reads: CSAPRAGNTEAFF. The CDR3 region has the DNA TGCAGCGCCCCGAGGGCCGGGAACACTGAAGCTTTCTTT.

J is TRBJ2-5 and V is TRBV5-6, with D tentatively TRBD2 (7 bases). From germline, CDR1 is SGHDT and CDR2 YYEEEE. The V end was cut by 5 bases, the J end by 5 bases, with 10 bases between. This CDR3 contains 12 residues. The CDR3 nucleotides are TGTGCCAGCAGGGGGAGGGGGGAGACCCAGTACTTC. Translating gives CASRGRGETQYF.

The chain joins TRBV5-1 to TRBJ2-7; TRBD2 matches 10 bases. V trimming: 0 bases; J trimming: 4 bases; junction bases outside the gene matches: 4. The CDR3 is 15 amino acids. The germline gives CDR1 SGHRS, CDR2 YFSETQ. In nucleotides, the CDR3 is TGCGCCAGCAGCTTGGAAGCTAGCGGGAGTTACGAGCAGTACTTC. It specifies CASSLEASGSYEQYF.

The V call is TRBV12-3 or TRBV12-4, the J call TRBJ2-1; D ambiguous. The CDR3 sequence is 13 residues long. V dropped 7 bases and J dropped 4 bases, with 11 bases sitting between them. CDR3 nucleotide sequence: TGTGCCAGCACCACTTTCTCATACAATGAGCAGTTCTTC. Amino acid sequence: CASTTFSYNEQFF.

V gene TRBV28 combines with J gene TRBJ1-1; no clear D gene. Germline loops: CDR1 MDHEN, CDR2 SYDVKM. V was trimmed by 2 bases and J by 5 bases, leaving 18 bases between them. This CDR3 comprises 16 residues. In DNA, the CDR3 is TGTGCCAGCAGTTTAACCCGCCCGGGAGGGATAACTGAAGCTTTCTTT. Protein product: CASSLTRPGGITEAFF.

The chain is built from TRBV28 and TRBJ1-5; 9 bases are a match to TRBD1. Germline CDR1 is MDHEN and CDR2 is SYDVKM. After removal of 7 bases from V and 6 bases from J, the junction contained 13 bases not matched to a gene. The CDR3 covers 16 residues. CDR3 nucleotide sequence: TGTGCCAGCACCCCGGGACAGGGTGTTAGAAGTCAGCCCCAGCATTTT. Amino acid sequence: CASTPGQGVRSQPQHF.

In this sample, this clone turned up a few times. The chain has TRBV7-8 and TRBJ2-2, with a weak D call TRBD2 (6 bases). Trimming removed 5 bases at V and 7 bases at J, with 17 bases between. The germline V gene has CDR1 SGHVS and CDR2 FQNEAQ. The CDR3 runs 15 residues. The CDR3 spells CASSPYERAYGELFF. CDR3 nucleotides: TGTGCCAGCAGCCCCTATGAGCGGGCGTACGGGGAGCTGTTTTTT.